This entry lists 20 T cell receptor beta chains sequenced from one sample in a study of blood T cell repertoires in COVID-19. Produced via immunoSEQ multiplex PCR; TCRdb's table is partial and in-frame only. The profile shows tens of thousands of clones, around 83% of them singletons. Sequencing was performed on peripheral blood. The receptors shown here come from an elderly woman with active or convalescent COVID-19.

The chain recombines TRBV7-9 with TRBJ2-1; tentative D call: TRBD2 (5 bases). Germline-derived CDR1 and CDR2 are SEHNR and FQNEAQ (reference sequence). CDR3 length: 16 residues. Trimming removed 6 bases at V and 0 bases at J, with 15 bases between. The CDR3 coding sequence is TGTGCCAGCAGTAAGGATCCCCGGGGCTCCTACAATGAGCAGTTCTTC. Its protein is CASSKDPRGSYNEQFF.

This clone was seen only a few times. V gene TRBV6-5 combines with J gene TRBJ2-7; 9 bases fit TRBD1. The CDR3 covers 13 residues. J was trimmed by 5 bases and V by 10 bases; bases with no gene match: 9. Per the germline V gene, CDR1 is MNHEY and CDR2 is SVGAGI. The CDR3 DNA reads as TGTGCCATCGCCCCTAGGGACAGGGACGAGCAGTACTTC. Protein product: CAIAPRDRDEQYF.

The rearrangement links TRBV19 to TRBJ1-1; D ambiguous. The V end was cut by 10 bases, the J end by 3 bases, with 15 bases between. The germline V gene has CDR1 LNHDA and CDR2 SQIVND (reference sequence). The CDR3 sequence is 13 residues long. The CDR3 DNA reads TGTGCCACCCAGACCGGGGTGTACACTGAAGCTTTCTTT. Encoded protein: CATQTGVYTEAFF.

The table lists this clone with a few counts. This rearrangement joins TRBV28 to TRBJ1-5, with a possible D match to TRBD1 (6 bases). Germline values: CDR1 MDHEN, CDR2 SYDVKM. The CDR3 totals 14 residues. V was shortened by 6 bases and J by 3 bases, with 12 bases between the two germline ends. CDR3 region: CASSPGGSNQPQHF. The CDR3 nucleotides are TGTGCCAGCAGCCCGGGGGGCTCCAATCAGCCCCAGCATTTT.

V gene TRBV3-1 (or the pseudogene TRBV3-2) combines with J gene TRBJ1-1; D gene ambiguous. Germline V gene data show CDR1 as LGHDT and CDR2 as YNNKEL (reference sequence). Trimming left V 1 base short and J 4 bases short, with 16 bases between. The CDR3 is 16 amino acids. The CDR3 DNA reads TGTGCCAGCAGCCAAGGTGTGGCAGGTTTGGGCACTGAAGCTTTCTTT. Translating it yields CASSQGVAGLGTEAFF.

A word on this clone: An end of the junction does not agree with germline; a read error may underlie this. The chain is built from TRBV7-7 and TRBJ2-7, with D perhaps matching TRBD2 (5 bases). The CDR3 is made up of 13 amino acids. Per the germline V gene, CDR1 is SSHAT and CDR2 is FNYEAQ (reference sequence). The CDR3, as DNA: TGTGCTAGCAGCTTCGGGCGAGGGTACGAGCAGTACTTC. Encoded protein: CASSFGRGYEQYF.

This clone occurred a few times. The rearrangement links TRBV28 to TRBJ1-5; 9 nucleotides match TRBD1. The CDR3 has 15 residues. V trimming: 2 bases; J trimming: 6 bases; junction bases outside the gene matches: 5. In germline, CDR1 is MDHEN, CDR2 SYDVKM. Written as DNA, the CDR3 is TGTGCCAGCAGTTTAGTGGGGACAGGGTCTCAGCCCCAGCATTTT. Residues: CASSLVGTGSQPQHF.

This clone came up once. The rearrangement uses TRBV15 and TRBJ2-7; weak D call: TRBD2 (5 bases). Trimming left V 1 base short and J 0 bases short, with 10 bases between. CDR3 size: 15 residues. Per the germline V gene, CDR1 is LNHNV and CDR2 is YYDKDF (reference sequence). CDR3 residues: CATSRGRGNSYEQYF. The CDR3 region has the DNA TGTGCCACCAGCAGAGGACGGGGAAACTCCTACGAGCAGTACTTC.

The chain combines TRBV24-1 with TRBJ2-3; D gene unclear. V was shortened by 5 bases and J by 5 bases, with 4 bases between the two germline ends. The CDR3 totals 11 residues. Germline CDR1 KGHDR, CDR2 SFDVKD. CDR3 loop: CATSAGDTQYF. The CDR3 DNA reads as TGTGCCACCAGTGCCGGAGATACGCAGTATTTT.

The gene calls are TRBV7-2 and TRBJ2-1, with 10 bases that match TRBD2. Per the germline V gene, CDR1 is SGHTA and CDR2 is FQGNSA. This CDR3 region has 16 residues. V was pared by 3 bases and J by 6 bases, with 8 bases of the junction left unmatched. The CDR3 sequence: CASSFDSGRPPNEQFF. CDR3 DNA: TGTGCCAGCAGCTTCGATAGCGGGAGGCCTCCCAATGAGCAGTTCTTC.

This chain joins TRBV4-3 and TRBJ2-1, with 13 bases identical to TRBD2. The CDR3 is made up of 15 amino acids. V was clipped by 5 bases and J by 8 bases; unmatched bases: 6. The germline gives CDR1 LGHNA, CDR2 YSLEER. The CDR3 reads CASSRGLAGDYEQFF. DNA of the CDR3: TGCGCCAGCAGCAGAGGACTAGCGGGAGATTATGAGCAGTTCTTC.

V usage is TRBV7-2 and J usage is TRBJ2-7; 9 bases are shared with TRBD1. This CDR3 is 15 amino acids long. Germline CDR1 reads SGHTA; CDR2 reads FQGNSA. The V segment lost 4 bases and the J segment 2 bases; nucleotides outside the gene matches: 6. CDR3 nucleotide sequence: TGTGCCAGCAGCTCGGGACAGGGAAGTGCCTACGAGCAGTACTTC. Translation gives CASSSGQGSAYEQYF.

This rearrangement joins TRBV29-1 to TRBJ2-2, with 7 positions matching TRBD1. The CDR3 loop spans 14 amino acids. V shed 5 bases and J 3 bases; nucleotides not matched to a gene: 6. Germline lookup yields CDR1 SQVTM and CDR2 ANQGSEA. This CDR3 is CSVRGQADTGELFF. The CDR3 nucleotides read TGCAGCGTTAGAGGACAGGCTGACACCGGGGAGCTGTTTTTT.

This clone appeared once. The V call is TRBV15, the J call TRBJ2-7, with 10 bases matching TRBD1. The junction had 10 bases not matched to a gene; V was cut back by 7 bases and J by 7 bases. The CDR3 runs to 14 residues. Germline V CDR1 and CDR2: LNHNV, YYDKDF (reference sequence). The CDR3 nucleotides read TGTGCCACCATGATGGACAGGGGGGGCAGGGAGCAGTACTTC. Its translation: CATMMDRGGREQYF.

The genes are TRBV5-1 and TRBJ1-2; 8 bases align to TRBD1. V was clipped by 0 bases and J by 8 bases; unmatched bases: 0. The length of the CDR3 is 12 residues. The germline V gene encodes CDR1 SGHRS and CDR2 YFSETQ. This CDR3 is CASSLDRGGYTF. CDR3 DNA: TGCGCCAGCAGCTTGGACAGGGGGGGCTACACCTTC.

The genes are TRBV9 and TRBJ2-2; perhaps TRBD1 as D (6 bases). Germline V gene lookup returns CDR1 SGDLS and CDR2 YYNGEE. V shed 3 bases and J shed 5 bases, with 14 bases lying between them. CDR3 length: 15 residues. The CDR3 here is CASSGKNRVTGELFF. CDR3 DNA: TGTGCCAGCAGCGGAAAGAACAGGGTTACCGGGGAGCTGTTTTTT.

V is TRBV28 and J is TRBJ2-2; D may be TRBD2 (6 bases). This CDR3 is built from 14 residues. V was pared by 5 bases and J by 5 bases, with 12 bases between. Germline V gene data show CDR1 as MDHEN and CDR2 as SYDVKM. CDR3 sequence reads: CASSPGLATGELFF. The CDR3 coding sequence is TGTGCCAGCAGTCCGGGACTGGCGACCGGGGAGCTGTTTTTT.

CDR3 bases: TGTGCCAGCAGCCAAGCAACTAGCGGGGCCACAGATACGCAGTATTTT. It is translated as CASSQATSGATDTQYF. This chain connects TRBV3-1 (or the pseudogene TRBV3-2) to TRBJ2-3; TRBD2 agrees at 10 bases. V lost 1 base and J lost 2; bases outside the gene matches: 3. The germline V gene encodes CDR1 LGHDT and CDR2 YNNKEL (reference sequence). This CDR3 region has 16 residues.

This chain uses TRBV28 with TRBJ2-1; 11 bases agree with TRBD1. CDR1 is MDHEN, CDR2 SYDVKM, per germline. Trimming removed 10 bases from V and 6 bases from J; junction bases left unmatched: 8. The CDR3 totals 14 residues. CDR3 residues: CATVRDRGINEQFF. The CDR3 DNA sequence: TGTGCCACGGTCCGGGACAGGGGGATCAATGAGCAGTTCTTC.

This clone was seen a few times. V gene TRBV27 combines with J gene TRBJ2-7; 10 bases match TRBD1. The germline CDR1 and CDR2 sequences are MNHEY and SMNVEV (reference sequence). The CDR3 extends over 17 amino acids. V lost 5 bases, J lost 1 base, and 11 bases stayed unmatched. The CDR3 here is CASSPEGQGPDSYEQYF. The CDR3 DNA follows: TGTGCCAGCAGTCCAGAGGGACAGGGGCCCGATTCCTACGAGCAGTACTTC.